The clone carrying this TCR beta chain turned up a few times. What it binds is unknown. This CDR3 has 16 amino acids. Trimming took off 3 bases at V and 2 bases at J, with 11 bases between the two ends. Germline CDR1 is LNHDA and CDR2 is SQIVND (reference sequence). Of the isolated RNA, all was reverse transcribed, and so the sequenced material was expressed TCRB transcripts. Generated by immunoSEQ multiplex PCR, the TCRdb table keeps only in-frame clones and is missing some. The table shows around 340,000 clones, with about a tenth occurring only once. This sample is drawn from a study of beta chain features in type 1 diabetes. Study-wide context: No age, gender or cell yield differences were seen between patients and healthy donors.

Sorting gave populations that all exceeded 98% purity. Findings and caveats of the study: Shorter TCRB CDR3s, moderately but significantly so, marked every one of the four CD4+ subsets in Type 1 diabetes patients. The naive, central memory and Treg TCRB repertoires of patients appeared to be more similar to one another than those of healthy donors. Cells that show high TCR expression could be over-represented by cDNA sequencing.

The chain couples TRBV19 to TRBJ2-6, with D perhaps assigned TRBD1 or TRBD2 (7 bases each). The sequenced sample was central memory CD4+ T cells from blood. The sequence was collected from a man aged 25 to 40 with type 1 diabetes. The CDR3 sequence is CASSMGGGAGANVLTF. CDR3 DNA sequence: TGTGCCAGTAGTATGGGAGGGGGCGCTGGGGCCAACGTCCTGACTTTC. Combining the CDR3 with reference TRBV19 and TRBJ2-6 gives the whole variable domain DGGITQSPKYLFRKEGQNVTLSCEQNLNHDAMYWYRQDPGQGLRLIYYSQIVNDFQKGDIAEGYSVSREKKESFPLTVTSAQKNPTAFYLCASSMGGGAGANVLTFGAGSRLTVL.